The 16 T cell receptor beta chains reported below all come from one sample, sequenced in a study of human T cells and chemical hapten exposure. Stated time point: pre-sensitization, week 0. Treatment of the sample: therapeutic diphenylcyclopropenone sensitization with weekly scalp DPC. TCRdb passed the RACE reads through MiXCR, listing each CDR3 protein once. The sample contains over 300,000 distinct CDR3 sequences, approximately 5.1% of which appear only once. The input for sequencing was whole blood, taken in connection with sensitization to the hapten diphenylcyclopropenone (DPC). The receptors derive from a woman aged 50 to 60 with alopecia areata. Some clones in this sample may be carry-over from other donors' samples.

This clonotype was recorded at least ten times. This rearrangement joins TRBV7-9 to TRBJ2-1; TRBD1 might be the D (6 bases). Germline CDR1 SEHNR, CDR2 FQNEAQ (reference sequence). This CDR3 is 14 amino acids long. The V end lost 9 bases, the J end lost 7 bases, and 19 bases lay between the germline ends. CDR3: CASGQPSERNEQFF. The CDR3 DNA reads as TGTGCCAGTGGACAGCCCTCCGAGAGGAATGAGCAGTTCTTC.

This clonotype was observed a few times. This chain joins TRBV6-2 or TRBV6-3 and TRBJ2-1; 11 bases fit TRBD2. The V segment lost 2 bases and the J segment 15 bases; nucleotides outside the gene matches: 3. This CDR3 contains 12 residues. Germline lookup yields CDR1 MNHEY and CDR2 SVGEGT. CDR3 nucleotide sequence: TGTGCCAGCAGTTACCCGACTAGCGGGACGTTCTTC. This gives the protein CASSYPTSGTFF.

About this clonotype itself: An end of the junction differs from the germline gene, which may be a read error. This chain links TRBV11-2 with TRBJ2-5; D is uncertain. CDR1 and CDR2 (germline): SGHAT, FQNNGV. The CDR3 consists of 11 residues. The CDR3 spells CACSPMETQYF. The CDR3 DNA sequence: TGTGCCTGCAGCCCGATGGAGACCCAGTACTTC.

This clonotype has a count of ten or more. The rearrangement joins TRBV24-1 to TRBJ2-1; 10 nucleotides match TRBD2. J gave up 8 bases and V 8 bases, and 5 bases lay outside the gene matches. The germline V gene encodes CDR1 KGHDR and CDR2 SFDVKD. This CDR3 has 13 residues. The CDR3 region has the DNA TGTGCCACCAAAGCGGGAGGGGACGATGAGCAGTTCTTC. It translates to CATKAGGDDEQFF.

This clonotype showed up many times. J is TRBJ2-6 and V is TRBV10-3, with D perhaps matching TRBD1 (6 bases). Per germline, CDR1 ENHRY and CDR2 SYGVKD. CDR3 length: 17 amino acids. Trimming cost V 5 bases and J 0 bases, with 14 bases left between them. CDR3 protein: CAISPSQGSSGANVLTF. CDR3 bases: TGTGCCATCAGTCCATCCCAGGGGAGCTCTGGGGCCAACGTCCTGACTTTC.

This clonotype has at least ten counts. The V call is TRBV10-3, the J call TRBJ2-4; unclear D gene. Germline V gives CDR1 ENHRY, CDR2 SYGVKD. The germline V and J ends were trimmed by 10 bases and 7 bases, with 20 bases remaining between them. This CDR3 is 14 amino acids long. The CDR3 sequence is CATRGVAVGNIQYF. Written as DNA, the CDR3 is TGTGCCACCCGAGGTGTTGCGGTTGGGAACATTCAGTACTTC.

The gene calls are TRBV12-3 or TRBV12-4 and TRBJ2-3, with 8 positions matching TRBD1. The CDR3 extends over 15 amino acids. With 3 bases clipped from V and 3 bases from J, the junction kept 5 bases outside the gene matches. The CDR3 is CASSFGRGLTDTQYF. CDR3 DNA sequence: TGTGCCAGCAGTTTCGGCAGGGGGCTAACAGATACGCAGTATTTT.

This clonotype appeared many times. This chain joins TRBV5-1 and TRBJ2-3; 13 nucleotides agree with TRBD2. There are 14 residues in the CDR3. V shed 5 bases, J shed 6 bases, and the junction held 3 bases outside the gene matches. Germline-derived CDR1 and CDR2 are SGHRS and YFSETQ. CDR3 DNA: TGCGCCAGCAGAACTAGCGGGAGGGCGGATACGCAGTATTTT. Translated, it gives CASRTSGRADTQYF. The variable domain in full, with the rest retrieved from reference TRBV5-1 and TRBJ2-3, is KAGVTQTPRYLIKTRGQQVTLSCSPISGHRSVSWYQQTPGQGLQFLFEYFSETQRNKGNFPGRFSGRQFSNSRSEMNVSTLELGDSALYLCASRTSGRADTQYFGPGTRLTVL.

At least ten counts were recorded for this clonotype. This sequence joins TRBV7-2 and TRBJ2-7; 7 bases line up with TRBD1. Germline CDR1 and CDR2: SGHTA and FQGNSA. V shed 6 bases, J shed 3 bases, and the junction held 5 bases outside the gene matches. The CDR3 is 13 residues long. CDR3 DNA sequence: TGTGCCAGCAGTACAACAGGGGTCTACGAGCAGTACTTC. This translates into CASSTTGVYEQYF.

V gene TRBV6-1 combines with J gene TRBJ1-1; D ambiguous. The CDR3 contains 11 residues. Trimming shortened V by 6 bases and J by 5 bases, and 7 bases separated the two germline ends. CDR1 and CDR2 (germline): MNHNS, SASEGT. The chain's CDR3 is CASRPMTEAFF. CDR3 DNA: TGTGCCAGCAGACCGATGACTGAAGCTTTCTTT.

The genes are TRBV12-3 or TRBV12-4 and TRBJ1-5; D is ambiguous. Between the trimmed V and J ends, which lost 3 bases and 5 bases, there was a span of 11 bases. CDR3 length: 14 residues. The CDR3 reads CASSFVGSHQPQHF. The CDR3, as DNA: TGTGCCAGCAGTTTTGTCGGAAGCCATCAGCCCCAGCATTTT.

Many counts were recorded for this clonotype. The chain recombines TRBV3-1 with TRBJ2-3; D call uncertain. CDR1 and CDR2 (germline): LGHDT, YNNKEL (reference sequence). V lost 0 bases and J lost 5, with 6 bases in between. The CDR3 is 13 residues long. CDR3 sequence reads: CASSQDREDTQYF. The DNA for the CDR3 is TGTGCCAGCAGCCAAGATAGGGAAGATACGCAGTATTTT.

This clonotype has a handful of counts. The J gene is TRBJ1-5, the V gene TRBV20-1; unclear D gene. The CDR3 is 12 residues long. Germline CDR1 and CDR2: DFQATT and SNEGSKA (reference sequence). Trimming stripped 6 bases from V and 11 bases from J, with 17 bases between. The CDR3 loop is CSATTQQDAQHF. CDR3 coding DNA: TGCAGTGCCACTACTCAGCAAGATGCCCAGCATTTT.

A few counts support this clonotype. The chain is built from TRBV6-1 and TRBJ2-7; TRBD2 aligns across 11 bases. CDR3 length equals 16 residues. CDR1 is MNHNS, CDR2 SASEGT, per germline. The V segment lost 6 bases and the J segment 1 base; nucleotides outside the gene matches: 8. CDR3 sequence: CASRPAPSGGSYEQYF. CDR3 coding DNA: TGTGCCAGCAGACCCGCCCCTAGCGGGGGGTCCTACGAGCAGTACTTC.

At least ten counts were recorded for this clonotype. The genes are TRBV5-6 and TRBJ1-6; D not certain. This CDR3 has 15 residues. CDR1 and CDR2 (germline): SGHDT, YYEEEE. Trimming cost V 0 bases and J 6 bases, with 10 bases left between them. The CDR3 region is CASSLALASNSPLHF. CDR3 nucleotide sequence: TGTGCCAGCAGCTTGGCCCTGGCCTCTAATTCACCCCTCCACTTT.

This clonotype was detected ten times or more. This chain joins TRBV27 and TRBJ1-1; 7 nucleotides agree with TRBD1. Germline lookup yields CDR1 MNHEY and CDR2 SMNVEV (reference sequence). The CDR3 is 14 amino acids. The V segment lost 2 bases and the J segment 7 bases; nucleotides outside the gene matches: 7. The CDR3 bases are TGTGCCAGCAGTTTAGTAGGGGGCGGGATTGAAGCTTTCTTT. Translating it yields CASSLVGGGIEAFF.